Shown below are 8 T cell receptor beta chains from a single sample sequenced in a study of blood T cell repertoires in COVID-19. Assay: immunoSEQ multiplex PCR; the TCRdb copy retains only in-frame clones and omits some. Of fewer than 400,000 clones listed, roughly 88% were seen once; the top ten hold roughly 2.3%. The specimen was PBMCs or T cells enriched from blood (not recorded which). These receptor sequences come from a man aged 25-45 years who had recovered from COVID-19.

The J gene is TRBJ2-7, the V gene TRBV7-2; 8 nucleotides line up with TRBD2. Germline V CDR1 and CDR2: SGHTA, FQGNSA. The ends lost 4 bases at V and 2 bases at J; junction bases unmatched: 16. The CDR3 contains 18 residues. CDR3 nucleotide sequence: TGTGCCAGCAGCTCCCAGGTGGCAGGCGGGAGGATAGCCTACGAGCAGTACTTC. Its protein is CASSSQVAGGRIAYEQYF.

The CDR3 reads CASSYDGRYNSPLHF. CDR3 DNA: TGTGCCAGCAGCTACGACGGCAGGTATAATTCACCCCTCCACTTT. The chain carries TRBV5-5 and TRBJ1-6; D is uncertain. Germline V gene lookup returns CDR1 SGHKS and CDR2 YYEKEE (reference sequence). V lost 3 bases, J lost 4 bases, and 11 bases lay in between. The CDR3 has 15 amino acids.

This clone came up once. The chain has TRBV5-5 and TRBJ2-5; D not resolved. Germline V CDR1 and CDR2: SGHKS, YYEKEE (reference sequence). Trimming pared 5 bases from V and 4 bases from J, leaving 15 bases between. The CDR3 spans 14 residues. The CDR3 here is CASRTRWAAETQYF. DNA for the CDR3: TGTGCCAGCAGGACCCGATGGGCAGCAGAGACCCAGTACTTC.

The J gene is TRBJ2-7, the V gene TRBV30; 9 bases match TRBD1. The CDR3 extends over 15 amino acids. Per germline, CDR1 GTSNPN and CDR2 SVGIG (reference sequence). Trimming cost V 5 bases and J 1 base; bases outside gene matches: 9. The CDR3 nucleotides are TGTGCCTGGTCGTACCGGGACAGGGCGTCCTACGAGCAGTACTTC. Translating it yields CAWSYRDRASYEQYF. Full variable domain (remainder filled in from reference TRBV30 and TRBJ2-7): SQTIHQWPATLVQPVGSPLSLECTVEGTSNPNLYWYRQAAGRGLQLLFYSVGIGQISSEVPQNLSASRPQDRQFILSSKKLLLSDSGFYLCAWSYRDRASYEQYFGPGTRLTVT.

This clone turned up a few times. The chain has TRBV7-6 and TRBJ2-7; 9 nucleotides match TRBD1. Trimming at V came to 4 bases and at J to 5 bases, leaving 6 bases not matched to a gene. CDR1 SGHVS and CDR2 FNYEAQ come from the germline V gene. This CDR3 comprises 14 residues. The CDR3 reads CASSSPRTGDEQYF. In nucleotides, the CDR3 is TGTGCCAGCAGCTCACCGAGGACAGGGGACGAGCAGTACTTC.

The V call is TRBV27, the J call TRBJ2-5, with TRBD2 identical over 8 bases. Germline V gives CDR1 MNHEY, CDR2 SMNVEV (reference sequence). The V segment lost 2 bases and the J segment 2 bases; nucleotides outside the gene matches: 7. The CDR3 runs 16 residues. This CDR3 reads CASSLLAGGIQETQYF. DNA of the CDR3: TGTGCCAGCAGTTTACTGGCGGGGGGAATACAAGAGACCCAGTACTTC.

Remarks on this clone: The sample holds other DNA sequences that translate to the same CDR3. The rearrangement links TRBV4-3 to TRBJ2-7; maybe TRBD1 (5 bases). This CDR3 is built from 13 residues. Germline CDR1 is LGHNA and CDR2 is YSLEER. The V gene lost 0 bases and the J gene lost 4 bases, with 7 bases spanning the gap. Here the CDR3 DNA reads TGCGCCAGCAGCCAAGATTCAGGGTACGAGCAGTACTTC. This gives the protein CASSQDSGYEQYF.

The gene calls are TRBV5-1 and TRBJ2-2; 8 bases align to TRBD1. Germline CDR1 and CDR2: SGHRS and YFSETQ. The V segment lost 7 bases and the J segment 3 bases; nucleotides outside the gene matches: 11. CDR3 length: 16 residues. In DNA form, the CDR3 reads TGCGCCAGCTTACATGCCGGACAGGGCCACACCGGGGAGCTGTTTTTT. It translates to CASLHAGQGHTGELFF.